This passage covers 8 T cell receptor beta chains from one sample sequenced in a study of metastatic and nonmetastatic thyroid tumors. Every patient was untreated before thyroid surgery. TCRdb re-analyzed the PCR reads through MiXCR. The sample has some 45,000 clones, approximately 15% seen once; the top ten hold roughly 22%. The sample was blood. The receptor source for this set is a female donor with papillary thyroid cancer or a benign thyroid nodule (not recorded which). Some clones in this sample may be carry-over from other donors' samples.

This clone is judged medium-sized. J is TRBJ2-3 and V is TRBV6-6; weak D call: TRBD1 (5 bases). This CDR3 spans 17 amino acids. CDR1 MNHNY and CDR2 SVGAGI come from the germline V gene (reference sequence). V was trimmed by 0 bases and J by 0 bases, leaving 13 bases between them. The chain's CDR3 is CASSYSYRTHSTDTQYF. The CDR3 coding sequence is TGTGCCAGCAGTTACTCTTACAGGACACATAGCACAGATACGCAGTATTTT.

This clone showed up many times. J is TRBJ1-1 and V is TRBV12-3 or TRBV12-4; TRBD1 aligns across 8 bases. The V segment lost 2 bases and the J segment 5 bases; nucleotides outside the gene matches: 10. The CDR3 spans 16 residues. CDR3 DNA sequence: TGTGCCAGCAGTTTAAGAGGGCAGGGGGCTTGGACTGAAGCTTTCTTT. It encodes CASSLRGQGAWTEAFF.

By frequency in the sample, this clone is medium-sized (0.01 to 0.1%). The chain uses TRBV6-5 and TRBJ2-7; the match to TRBD2 covers 7 bases. V shed 2 bases and J 7 bases; nucleotides not matched to a gene: 14. Germline CDR1 reads MNHEY; CDR2 reads SVGAGI. The CDR3 runs to 16 residues. The CDR3 bases are TGTGCCAGCAGTTACCAGGGCGGGGCGGGAGCGCGGGAGCAGTACTTC. Translated, it gives CASSYQGGAGAREQYF.

This clone was counted a few times. The V and J genes are TRBV19 and TRBJ2-7; TRBD1 matches at 8 bases. This CDR3 is 13 amino acids long. V shed 7 bases and J 0 bases; nucleotides not matched to a gene: 2. The germline CDR1 and CDR2 sequences are LNHDA and SQIVND (reference sequence). The CDR3, as DNA: TGTGCCAGTATGGGACAGGCCTCCTACGAGCAGTACTTC. As protein: CASMGQASYEQYF.

In its sample, this clone was seen many times. The rearrangement uses TRBV29-1 and TRBJ2-3, with D unclear. Trimming left V 4 bases short and J 2 bases short, with 10 bases between. Germline values: CDR1 SQVTM, CDR2 ANQGSEA. This CDR3 is 13 amino acids long. The CDR3 nucleotides read TGCAGCGTTGCCGGAAACCCCACAGATACGCAGTATTTT. The encoded protein is CSVAGNPTDTQYF.

The V and J genes are TRBV20-1 and TRBJ1-4; D unresolved. The CDR3 consists of 17 residues. The germline gives CDR1 DFQATT, CDR2 SNEGSKA (reference sequence). The germline V and J ends were trimmed by 0 bases and 0 bases, with 14 bases remaining between them. CDR3 loop: CSARDAGYTATNEKLFF. The CDR3 DNA reads as TGCAGTGCTAGAGATGCGGGTTACACGGCAACTAATGAAAAACTGTTTTTT.

There are many counts of this clone. The chain is built from TRBV20-1 and TRBJ2-1, with TRBD2 matching 8 bases. V was pared by 5 bases and J by 9 bases, with 9 bases of the junction left unmatched. CDR1 and CDR2 (germline): DFQATT, SNEGSKA (reference sequence). The CDR3 runs to 13 residues. The CDR3 DNA reads TGCAGTGCTCCTCATAGCGGGATAGGTGAGCAGTTCTTC. Translated, it gives CSAPHSGIGEQFF.

The gene calls are TRBV5-1 and TRBJ2-7; 8 positions agree with TRBD1. With V trimmed by 4 bases and J by 4 bases, 10 bases remained unmatched. Germline CDR1 reads SGHRS; CDR2 reads YFSETQ. The CDR3 sequence is 15 residues long. The CDR3 bases are TGCGCCAGCAGCCTGGAGCAGGGGGCGGGATACGAGCAGTACTTC. It yields the protein CASSLEQGAGYEQYF.